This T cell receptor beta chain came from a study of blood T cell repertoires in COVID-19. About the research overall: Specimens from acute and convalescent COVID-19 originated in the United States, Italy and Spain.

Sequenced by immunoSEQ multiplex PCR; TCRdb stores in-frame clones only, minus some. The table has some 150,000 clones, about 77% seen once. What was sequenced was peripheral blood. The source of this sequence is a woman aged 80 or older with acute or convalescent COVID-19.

The CDR3 DNA reads as TGTGCCTGGGCCCGGGACTCCATGAACACTGAAGCTTTCTTT. It translates to CAWARDSMNTEAFF. This chain links TRBV30 with TRBJ1-1; maybe TRBD1 (5 bases). The CDR3 consists of 14 residues. Trimming left V 5 bases short and J 0 bases short, with 13 bases between. Germline V gives CDR1 GTSNPN, CDR2 SVGIG (reference sequence).